These 8 T cell receptor beta chains share one sample of origin, sequenced in a study of blood T cell repertoires in COVID-19. Sequenced by immunoSEQ multiplex PCR; TCRdb stores in-frame clones only, minus some. The table has roughly 300,000 clones, over 75% seen once. Sequencing was done on a sample of peripheral blood. Every receptor here comes from a woman aged 45-59 years who had recovered from COVID-19.

V and J are TRBV5-1 and TRBJ2-1, with 10 bases identical to TRBD1. This CDR3 has 16 amino acids. Losses at the gene ends were 0 bases for V and 9 bases for J; bases not matched to a gene: 9. Germline V gene lookup returns CDR1 SGHRS and CDR2 YFSETQ. The CDR3 DNA reads TGCGCCAGCAGCTTGGATCGGGACAGGGGACGCGGTGAGCAGTTCTTC. It yields the protein CASSLDRDRGRGEQFF.

V gene TRBV9 combines with J gene TRBJ2-1; a possible D gene is TRBD1 (6 bases). This CDR3 region has 16 residues. V was trimmed by 0 bases and J by 0 bases, leaving 10 bases between them. Germline V gene lookup returns CDR1 SGDLS and CDR2 YYNGEE. This chain's CDR3 is CASSVDEGVSYNEQFF. The CDR3 bases are TGTGCCAGCAGCGTAGATGAGGGGGTCTCCTACAATGAGCAGTTCTTC. The whole variable domain, filled in from reference TRBV9 and TRBJ2-1, reads DSGVTQTPKHLITATGQRVTLRCSPRSGDLSVYWYQQSLDQGLQFLIQYYNGEERAKGNILERFSAQQFPDLHSELNLSSLELGDSALYFCASSVDEGVSYNEQFFGPGTRLTVL.

The genes are TRBV12-5 and TRBJ1-1, with D possibly being TRBD1 (5 bases). The V end lost 5 bases, the J end lost 6 bases, and 22 bases lay between the germline ends. Germline values: CDR1 LGHNT, CDR2 FRNRAP. The CDR3 is 16 amino acids. CDR3: CASGSGTGVRGSEAFF. For the CDR3, the DNA is TGTGCTAGTGGTAGTGGCACGGGGGTTCGGGGTTCTGAAGCTTTCTTT. Full variable domain (rest looked up from reference TRBV12-5 and TRBJ1-1): DARVTQTPRHKVTEMGQEVTMRCQPILGHNTVFWYRQTMMQGLELLAYFRNRAPLDDSGMPKDRFSAEMPDATLATLKIQPSEPRDSAVYFCASGSGTGVRGSEAFFGQGTRLTVV.

The genes are TRBV9 and TRBJ2-1; maybe TRBD2 (5 bases). Deletions cut 1 base from V and 8 bases from J, with 7 bases between. CDR1 SGDLS and CDR2 YYNGEE come from the germline V gene. The CDR3 is 12 residues long. CDR3 sequence (DNA): TGTGCCAGCAGCGTACGGCGGGATGAGCAGTTCTTC. It encodes CASSVRRDEQFF.

V usage is TRBV12-3 or TRBV12-4 and J usage is TRBJ2-5; 10 bases map to TRBD2. The CDR3 consists of 13 residues. V lost 5 bases and J lost 7; bases outside the gene matches: 4. The CDR3 sequence is CASSPSGGVTQYF. The DNA of the CDR3 is TGTGCCAGCAGTCCAAGCGGGGGGGTGACCCAGTACTTC.

The chain joins TRBV10-3 to TRBJ1-2; a weak D match, TRBD1 (5 bases). CDR3 length: 14 amino acids. CDR1 and CDR2 (germline): ENHRY, SYGVKD. V lost 0 bases and J 4 bases, leaving 9 bases between the germline ends. CDR3: CAISESQDIYGYTF. The CDR3, as DNA: TGTGCCATCAGTGAGTCACAGGACATCTATGGCTACACCTTC.

This clone was recorded a few times. The chain uses TRBV6-1 and TRBJ1-5; no definite D call. Between the trimmed V and J ends, which lost 2 bases and 6 bases, there was a span of 17 bases. The CDR3 has 16 residues. CDR1 is MNHNS, CDR2 SASEGT, per germline. This CDR3 is CASSESVLSWSQPQHF. The CDR3 nucleotides read TGTGCCAGCAGTGAATCGGTTTTGAGTTGGAGTCAGCCCCAGCATTTT.

The J gene is TRBJ1-2, the V gene TRBV5-5; weak D call: TRBD1 (6 bases). Germline CDR1 SGHKS, CDR2 YYEKEE (reference sequence). CDR3 length: 15 residues. The V and J ends lost 4 bases and 0 bases respectively, with 13 bases between them. Written as DNA, the CDR3 is TGTGCCAGCAGCCCTTACGACAGGACTAACTATGGCTACACCTTC. It encodes CASSPYDRTNYGYTF.